This entry describes one T cell receptor (beta chain). What it binds is not known. This record belongs to a study of T cells in localized non-small cell lung cancer. Broader study findings: Median detection of top 100 tumor clones in adjacent lung was roughly 61 clones. Overall survival was longer when the density of T cells in the blood was higher.

Repertoires were generated with immunoSEQ multiplex PCR, while TCRdb's copy carries only in-frame clones and drops some. The table lists around 2,800 clones, roughly a quarter of them singletons. CDR3 length: 16 residues. Germline CDR1 reads LNHDA; CDR2 reads SQIVND (reference sequence). V lost 5 bases to trimming and J lost 4 bases, with 20 bases between them. The clonotype comes from a man aged 40 to 70 with stage I lung adenocarcinoma. This specimen consisted of lung tumor tissue, obtained before any cancer treatment. V gene TRBV19 combines with J gene TRBJ1-2, with unresolved D. CDR3: CASSHNGGEVIYGYTF. In DNA, the CDR3 is TGTGCCAGTAGTCACAACGGCGGGGAGGTGATCTATGGCTACACCTTC.